This T cell receptor (beta chain) originates from a study of T cell changes during pregnancy in multiple sclerosis. After removal of 0 bases from V and 9 bases from J, the junction contained 10 bases not matched to a gene. This CDR3 is 15 amino acids long. Germline CDR1 reads SGHTA; CDR2 reads FQGNSA. The table came from immunoSEQ multiplex PCR; TCRdb's copy has only in-frame clones and leaves some out. The data contain about 52,000 clones, 85% to 95% of them seen just once; the ten biggest clones take up just under 0.75%. Source: CD4+ T cells from peripheral blood mononuclear cells, taken in the third trimester of pregnancy. V is TRBV7-2 and J is TRBJ2-7; 8 positions match TRBD2. This clonotype originated in a female donor with multiple sclerosis, enrolled in a pregnancy study. CDR3 in DNA: TGTGCCAGCAGCTTAGCCCTAGCGGGTCGGGCGGGGCAGTACTTC. It is translated as CASSLALAGRAGQYF.